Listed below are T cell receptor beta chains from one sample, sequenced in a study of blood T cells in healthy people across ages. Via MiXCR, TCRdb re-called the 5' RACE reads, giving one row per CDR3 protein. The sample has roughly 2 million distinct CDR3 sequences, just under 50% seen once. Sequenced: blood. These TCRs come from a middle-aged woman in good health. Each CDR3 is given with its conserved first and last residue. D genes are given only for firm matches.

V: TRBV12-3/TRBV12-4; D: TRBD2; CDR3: CASSSGGGSEETQYF
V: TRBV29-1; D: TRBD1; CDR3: CSVEGQGVPENTEAFF
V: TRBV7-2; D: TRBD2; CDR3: CASSPPGLEGNEQFF
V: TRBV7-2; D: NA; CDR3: CASSLVGWGTDTQYF
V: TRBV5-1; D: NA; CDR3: CASSFDGPSREQFF
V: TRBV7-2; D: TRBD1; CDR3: CASSLGQHSTDTQYF
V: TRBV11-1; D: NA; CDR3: CASSSPGVPFQETQYF
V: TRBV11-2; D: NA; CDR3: CASSFGDIGRQTQYF
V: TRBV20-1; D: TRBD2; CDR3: CSAGLAGATYNEQFF
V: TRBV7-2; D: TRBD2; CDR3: CASSLVGLAVLETQYF
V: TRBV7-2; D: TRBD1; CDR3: CASSGPDRRTGYTF
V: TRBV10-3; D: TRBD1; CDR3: CAISQRQGANTEAFF
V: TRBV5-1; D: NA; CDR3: CASSPTYLRGTEAFF
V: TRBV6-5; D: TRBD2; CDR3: CASRRGGYNEQFF
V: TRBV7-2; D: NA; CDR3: CASSRGRGKEKLFF
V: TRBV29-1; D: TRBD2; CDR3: CSVGVRGVGTDTQYF
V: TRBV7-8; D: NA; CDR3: CASSLEYLDNEQFF
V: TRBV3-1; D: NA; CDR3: CASSHVSRQETQYF
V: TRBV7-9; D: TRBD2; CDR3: CASSHPAAGGRGEQFF
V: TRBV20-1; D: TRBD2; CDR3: CSALLLAGSYNEQFF
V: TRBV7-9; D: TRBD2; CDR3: CASSLYSGGQETQYF
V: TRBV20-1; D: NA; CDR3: CSARDMQGEKLFF
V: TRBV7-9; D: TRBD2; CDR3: CASSRPPGTSGGASSYNEQYF
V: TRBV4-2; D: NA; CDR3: CASSQDPRNSNQPQHF
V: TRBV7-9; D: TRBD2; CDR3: CASSSSGGAGIQYF